This T cell receptor beta chain was found in a study of cytomegalovirus exposure and HLA in healthy donors. Whole-study context: A prior analysis found 95 million to 140 million unique TCR beta sequences from some 190 million T cells. Overall study findings and caveats: Previous analysis showed most TCR beta V segments were productive about 87% or about 30% of the time. Sequencing depth across donors, presence/absence analyses assumed, was roughly uniform. Researchers counted 164 TCR beta chains as cytomegalovirus-associated.

In regard to this clone: What it recognizes is unknown.

This PCR relied on a set of 60 Vbeta primers and 13 Jbeta primers. This table comes from immunoSEQ multiplex PCR, and its TCRdb copy is limited to in-frame clones, with some not included. The profile shows 150,000 to 200,000 clones, roughly 70% of them singletons. The CDR3 is made up of 12 amino acids. Trimming left V 2 bases short and J 3 bases short, with 5 bases between. The V gene's germline CDR1 is LNHDA and CDR2 SQIVND (reference sequence). Sequenced: PBMCs. This clonotype was sampled from a woman aged 50 to 60 in good health and CMV-seropositive. The gene calls are TRBV19 and TRBJ2-7; D uncertain. The CDR3 DNA sequence: TGTGCCAGTAGTATATCCGGCTACGAGCAGTACTTC. As protein: CASSISGYEQYF.